The 8 T cell receptor delta chains given below trace back to one sample, sequenced in a study of fetal and pediatric gammadelta thymocytes. TCRdb redid clone calling on the reads using CATT. The sample has about 700 delta-chain clones, approximately 19% seen once. Fetal thymuses were obtained at 14 to 22 weeks estimated gestational age from elective pregnancy terminations. Sequenced material: Vgamma9Vdelta2 gamma-delta T cells from the thymus. Sample subset: sorted CD3+gammadeltaTCR+Vgamma9+Vdelta2+ thymocytes. These receptors were obtained from a human fetus.

This clone is labeled large. This sequence joins TRDV2 and TRDJ1; possibly TRDD3 for D (5 bases). Looked up from germline, CDR1 is GEAIGNYY and CDR2 is EKD. CDR3 length: 13 amino acids. V lost 0 bases to trimming and J lost 2 bases, with 6 bases between them. For the CDR3, the DNA is TGTGCCTGTGACACCGGGGGGACCGATAAACTCATCTTT. Amino acid sequence: CACDTGGTDKLIF.

The chain is built from TRDV2 and TRDJ3, with a possible D match to TRDD3 (6 bases). Per germline, CDR1 GEAIGNYY and CDR2 EKD. V was cut by 3 bases and J by 0 bases, with 8 bases left in between. The length of the CDR3 is 16 residues. The CDR3 is CACDVLGSWDTRQMFF. The CDR3 coding sequence is TGTGCCTGTGACGTACTGGGCTCCTGGGACACCCGACAGATGTTTTTC.

This clone appeared a few times. A far larger clone is only one base removed, so a read error is likely. This chain joins TRDV2 and TRDJ3; 9 positions agree with TRDD3. The CDR3 loop spans 17 amino acids. Germline CDR1 and CDR2: GEAIGNYY and EKD. CDR3 bases: TGTGCCTGTGACTACTGGGGGAGCTCCTGGGACACCCGACAGATGATTTTC. This gives the protein CACDYWGSSWDTRQMIF.

Comment on this clone: A much larger clone lies one base from this, so it may be a read error. The genes are TRDV2 and TRDJ3; 8 bases map to TRDD3. TCRdb is silent on the J gene; assignment here came from matching the DNA to germline. The CDR3 consists of 19 residues. Germline V gene sequence: CDR1 GEAIGNYY, CDR2 EKD. CDR3 nucleotide sequence: TGTGCCTGTGACACCGGGGGATATGATGGCTCCTGGGACACCCAACAGATGTTTTTC. The encoded protein is CACDTGGYDGSWDTQQMFF.

By share, this clone counts as large. The same CDR3 can be traced to other DNA sequences in this sample. This rearrangement joins TRDV2 to TRDJ2, with 10 bases fitting TRDD3. The CDR3 spans 14 residues. Trimming cost V 1 base and J 5 bases; bases outside gene matches: 0. Germline V lookup: CDR1 GEAIGNYY, CDR2 EKD. CDR3 nucleotide sequence: TGTGCCTGTGACACTGGGGGATACACAGCACAACTCTTCTTT. It is translated as CACDTGGYTAQLFF.

Worth noting for this clone: For this DNA, TCRdb reports the protein of a much larger clone, which diverges at residue 11, most likely from a read error; the protein presented here is translated directly from the DNA. The chain carries TRDV2 and TRDJ3; 7 nucleotides line up with TRDD3. TCRdb supplies no J gene; here it was assigned by aligning the nucleotide sequence to germline. This CDR3 region has 17 residues. CDR1 and CDR2 from the germline V gene are GEAIGNYY and EKD. CDR3 amino acids: CACDTWGSSWYTRQMFF. The CDR3 DNA reads as TGTGCCTGTGACACCTGGGGGAGCTCCTGGTACACCCGACAGATGTTTTTC.

A remark on this clone: It may be a read error: a sequence one base away is much more abundant. The chain recombines TRDV2 with TRDJ3; 9 nucleotides align to TRDD3. Germline matching of the DNA provided the J gene here, since TCRdb leaves it blank. Germline V gene lookup returns CDR1 GEAIGNYY and CDR2 EKD. The CDR3 runs to 18 residues. Losses at the gene ends were 3 bases for V and 0 bases for J; bases not matched to a gene: 5. The DNA of the CDR3 is TGTGCCTGTGACGGACTGGGGGAGAGCTCCTGGGACACCCGACAGATGTTTTTC. Amino acid sequence: CACDGLGESSWDTRQMFF.

Comment on this clone: A read error is possible here, since a much larger clone lies one base away. The J gene went uncalled, whereas the V gene is TRDV2; the table's D call TRDD3 went unverified against the DNA. The germline V gene has CDR1 GEAIGNYY and CDR2 EKD. This CDR3 has 20 residues. The CDR3 is CACDTVLGDKSSWDTRQRFF. CDR3 in DNA: TGTGCCTGTGACACCGTACTGGGGGATAAAAGCTCCTGGGACACCCGACAGAGGTTTTTC.